The 30 T cell receptor beta chains in this list originate from one sample, sequenced in a study of human T cells and chemical hapten exposure (dated by TCRdb to the early 2020s). Libraries came from RACE. The sample was run on a NextSeq 500. The public reads were reanalyzed by TCRdb: fastp trimming at Q25, MiXCR alignment, in-frame beta chains only. Records with the same CDR3 protein are collapsed into one entry carrying the most frequent genes and DNA. The sample table shows about 80,000 distinct CDR3 sequences, and about 7.5% are seen once. Jointly, the top ten make up roughly 1.6% of the sample. Taken with the paper, the label for time point translates to: patch test 1, 2 weeks after DPC sensitization. This sample's treatment or condition label indicates: therapeutic diphenylcyclopropenone sensitization with weekly scalp DPC. This material consisted of whole blood, taken in connection with sensitization to the hapten diphenylcyclopropenone (DPC). The source of these receptors is a woman in her 30s with alopecia areata. Some clones in this sample may be carry-over from other donors' samples.

V is TRBV5-4 and J is TRBJ1-1; possible D gene TRBD1, 5 bases. The germline V gene encodes CDR1 SGHNT and CDR2 YYREEE (reference sequence). With 5 bases removed from V and 6 bases from J, the gap between germline ends came to 11 bases. The CDR3 is 12 residues long. The CDR3 DNA follows: TGTGCCAGCAGATTAGACAGTTCTGAAGCTTTCTTT. Its protein is CASRLDSSEAFF. The entire variable domain, with the rest obtained from reference TRBV5-4 and TRBJ1-1, is as follows: ETGVTQSPTHLIKTRGQQVTLRCSSQSGHNTVSWYQQALGQGPQFIFQYYREEENGRGNFPPRFSGLQFPNYSSELNVNALELDDSALYLCASRLDSSEAFFGQGTRLTVV.

The rearrangement joins TRBV7-9 to TRBJ2-2; D possibly corresponds to TRBD1 (5 bases). Germline loops: CDR1 SEHNR, CDR2 FQNEAQ (reference sequence). This CDR3 is built from 16 residues. V was pared by 5 bases and J by 0 bases, with 13 bases between. The CDR3 loop reads CASSPQVYPNTGELFF. In DNA, the CDR3 is TGTGCCAGCAGCCCACAGGTATATCCGAACACCGGGGAGCTGTTTTTT. The full variable domain, completed using reference TRBV7-9 and TRBJ2-2, is DTGVSQNPRHKITKRGQNVTFRCDPISEHNRLYWYRQTLGQGPEFLTYFQNEAQLEKSRLLSDRFSAERPKGSFSTLEIQRTEQGDSAMYLCASSPQVYPNTGELFFGEGSRLTVL.

This clonotype occurred many times. This chain links TRBV9 with TRBJ1-4, with 9 bases aligning to TRBD1. CDR3 length: 15 residues. J gave up 3 bases and V 3 bases, and 3 bases lay outside the gene matches. Looked up from germline, CDR1 is SGDLS and CDR2 is YYNGEE. The CDR3 sequence: CASSERQGANEKLFF. CDR3 in DNA: TGTGCCAGCAGCGAAAGACAGGGGGCTAATGAAAAACTGTTTTTT.

Many counts were recorded for this clonotype. V and J are TRBV2 and TRBJ2-3; 10 bases are shared with TRBD2. CDR3 length: 16 residues. The J segment lost 3 bases and the V segment lost 4 bases, leaving 7 bases of the junction unmatched. Germline V CDR1 and CDR2: SNHLY, FYNNEI. The CDR3 spells CASSGPSGGRTDTQYF. The CDR3 nucleotides are TGTGCCAGCAGTGGTCCTAGCGGGGGAAGGACAGATACGCAGTATTTT.

Only a few counts were recorded for this clonotype. This chain uses TRBV7-2 with TRBJ2-3, with unresolved D. This CDR3 has 15 amino acids. Germline V gives CDR1 SGHTA, CDR2 FQGNSA. V was trimmed by 4 bases and J by 2 bases, leaving 13 bases between them. For the CDR3, the DNA is TGTGCCAGCAGCTCCCTATCATACTACACAGATACGCAGTATTTT. Amino acid sequence: CASSSLSYYTDTQYF.

This chain joins TRBV20-1 and TRBJ1-1, with no clear D. Between the trimmed V and J ends, which lost 3 bases and 4 bases, there was a span of 15 bases. The CDR3 totals 14 residues. Germline V CDR1 and CDR2: DFQATT, SNEGSKA (reference sequence). The CDR3 protein is CSARGHVGSTEAFF. For the CDR3, the DNA is TGCAGTGCTAGGGGCCACGTGGGGAGCACTGAAGCTTTCTTT.

V and J are TRBV29-1 and TRBJ2-4; no clear D. The CDR3 extends over 12 amino acids. Germline lookup yields CDR1 SQVTM and CDR2 ANQGSEA. Trimming removed 1 base at V and 5 bases at J, with 6 bases between. CDR3 sequence reads: CSVEGQQNIQYF. CDR3 sequence (DNA): TGCAGCGTTGAAGGTCAACAAAACATTCAGTACTTC.

This clonotype was counted many times. The J gene is TRBJ2-5, the V gene TRBV12-3 or TRBV12-4, with 11 nucleotides matching TRBD2. CDR3 length: 17 residues. The V gene end was trimmed by 5 bases and the J gene end by 3 bases; junction bases not matched to a gene: 11. The CDR3 bases are TGTGCCAGCAGTCGGGGACTAGCGGTCGTAAGTGAAGAGACCCAGTACTTC. The encoded protein is CASSRGLAVVSEETQYF.

This clonotype was seen ten or more times. The CDR3 coding sequence is TGTGCCAGCAGCCAAGATAGCGCGGGGGGCCGAAATGAGCAGTTCTTC. As protein: CASSQDSAGGRNEQFF. The chain uses TRBV3-1 and TRBJ2-1, with 8 bases aligning to TRBD2. Germline CDR1 LGHDT, CDR2 YNNKEL (reference sequence). The V segment lost 0 bases and the J segment 7 bases; nucleotides outside the gene matches: 8. CDR3 length: 16 amino acids.

V usage is TRBV28 and J usage is TRBJ2-1; 11 nucleotides line up with TRBD2. The length of the CDR3 is 17 residues. Trimming cost V 5 bases and J 4 bases; bases outside gene matches: 10. The germline CDR1 and CDR2 sequences are MDHEN and SYDVKM. The CDR3 loop reads CASSTGGLAGGYNEQFF. For the CDR3, the DNA is TGTGCCAGCAGTACCGGTGGGCTAGCGGGGGGTTACAATGAGCAGTTCTTC.

This clonotype was seen many times. The rearrangement joins TRBV3-1 to TRBJ2-5; D is perhaps TRBD2 (5 bases). Per the germline V gene, CDR1 is LGHDT and CDR2 is YNNKEL (reference sequence). Trimming pared 4 bases from V and 1 base from J, leaving 10 bases between. The CDR3 covers 14 residues. This chain's CDR3 is CASSPSGRQETQYF. In nucleotides, the CDR3 is TGTGCCAGCAGCCCAAGCGGTCGCCAAGAGACCCAGTACTTC.

This clonotype has more than one count but fewer than ten. The V and J genes are TRBV4-1 and TRBJ2-7; the D is unclear. V shed 1 base and J shed 4 bases, with 8 bases lying between them. The CDR3 length is 13 residues. Germline CDR1 reads MGHRA; CDR2 reads YSYEKL. The CDR3 reads CASSQGPAYEQYF. CDR3 nucleotides: TGCGCCAGCAGCCAAGGACCTGCTTACGAGCAGTACTTC.

The chain has TRBV7-2 and TRBJ1-2; D is possibly TRBD1 (5 bases). V gave up 4 bases and J gave up 1 base, with 10 bases separating them. Germline CDR1 SGHTA, CDR2 FQGNSA. CDR3 size: 14 residues. CDR3 sequence (DNA): TGTGCCAGCAGCTCGTGGACAAGTAACTATGGCTACACCTTC. Translating gives CASSSWTSNYGYTF.

This chain connects TRBV3-1 to TRBJ2-7; 8 nucleotides agree with TRBD2. V was clipped by 1 base and J by 0 bases; unmatched bases: 8. Germline V gene lookup returns CDR1 LGHDT and CDR2 YNNKEL (reference sequence). CDR3 length: 17 amino acids. The CDR3 loop reads CASSQVHGGVFSYEQYF. The DNA for the CDR3 is TGTGCCAGCAGCCAAGTTCACGGGGGGGTTTTCTCCTACGAGCAGTACTTC.

This clonotype turned up a few times. V usage is TRBV6-5 and J usage is TRBJ2-3, with D perhaps being TRBD1 or TRBD2 (5 bases each). CDR1 and CDR2 (germline): MNHEY, SVGAGI. The germline V and J ends were trimmed by 8 bases and 2 bases, with 11 bases remaining between them. The CDR3 extends over 13 amino acids. This chain's CDR3 is CASARDLTDTQYF. The CDR3 nucleotides read TGTGCCAGCGCCCGGGACCTCACAGATACGCAGTATTTT.

In this sample, this clonotype turned up a few times. V and J are TRBV7-9 and TRBJ2-1, with TRBD2 identical over 8 bases. V trimming: 5 bases; J trimming: 4 bases; junction bases outside the gene matches: 7. Germline CDR1 and CDR2: SEHNR and FQNEAQ (reference sequence). This CDR3 has 15 amino acids. CDR3 nucleotide sequence: TGTGCCAGCAGCCCTAGAGCGGGGGTTTACAATGAGCAGTTCTTC. Protein: CASSPRAGVYNEQFF.

This chain connects TRBV20-1 to TRBJ1-1; D not certain. The CDR3 extends over 13 amino acids. V lost 1 base and J lost 8, with 14 bases in between. CDR1 and CDR2 from the germline V gene are DFQATT and SNEGSKA (reference sequence). The CDR3 DNA reads as TGCAGTGCTAGAGGGGAGAAGGATTGGGAAGCTTTCTTT. It translates to CSARGEKDWEAFF.

The chain is built from TRBV7-6 and TRBJ1-1; possible D gene TRBD1, 5 bases. The germline V gene encodes CDR1 SGHVS and CDR2 FNYEAQ. The germline V and J ends were trimmed by 5 bases and 4 bases, with 23 bases remaining between them. The CDR3 contains 17 residues. The CDR3 sequence is CASSPPRGGAQGTEAFF. CDR3 coding DNA: TGTGCCAGCAGCCCGCCGAGAGGAGGGGCGCAAGGCACTGAAGCTTTCTTT.

This clonotype was detected ten times or more. This chain joins TRBV6-1 and TRBJ1-2; D unresolved. From germline, CDR1 is MNHNS and CDR2 SASEGT. V was trimmed by 6 bases and J by 8 bases, leaving 22 bases between them. The CDR3 is made up of 15 amino acids. The CDR3, as DNA: TGTGCCAGCAGCTCCAACCGGCTCACTGGCGGGGGCTACACCTTC. Protein sequence: CASSSNRLTGGGYTF.

This clonotype was seen at least ten times. The chain recombines TRBV12-3 or TRBV12-4 with TRBJ1-5; D might be TRBD1 (5 bases). The germline V and J ends were trimmed by 3 bases and 2 bases, with 11 bases remaining between them. This CDR3 has 15 residues. CDR3 sequence (DNA): TGTGCCAGCAGTTTGCGCAGGGCTGGCAATCAGCCCCAGCATTTT. Translating gives CASSLRRAGNQPQHF.

This clonotype was counted at least ten times. The chain joins TRBV29-1 to TRBJ1-1; the D is unclear. V was pared by 6 bases and J by 4 bases, with 9 bases between. The CDR3 loop spans 11 amino acids. CDR1 and CDR2 (germline): SQVTM, ANQGSEA. This CDR3 reads CSVLGGTEAFF. For the CDR3, the DNA is TGCAGCGTCCTTGGAGGCACTGAAGCTTTCTTT.

Judged by abundance, this clonotype is medium-sized (0.01 to 0.1%). The rearrangement uses TRBV2 and TRBJ2-3; D perhaps matches TRBD1 (5 bases). CDR1 and CDR2 from the germline V gene are SNHLY and FYNNEI. This CDR3 is 14 amino acids long. Trimming cost V 0 bases and J 2 bases, with 6 bases left between them. The CDR3 reads CASSEADNTDTQYF. CDR3 DNA sequence: TGTGCCAGCAGTGAAGCGGACAACACAGATACGCAGTATTTT.

This clonotype was counted many times. This chain links TRBV4-1 with TRBJ1-2, with D possibly TRBD1 on 5 matching bases. Trimming pared 3 bases from V and 0 bases from J, leaving 14 bases between. CDR1 is MGHRA and CDR2 is YSYEKL in the germline V gene. The CDR3 consists of 16 residues. As DNA, the CDR3 is TGCGCCAGCAGCCAGACATCCGGACACCCTAACTATGGCTACACCTTC. Translating gives CASSQTSGHPNYGYTF.

The chain uses TRBV6-2 or TRBV6-3 and TRBJ1-3; D remains ambiguous. The CDR3 has 18 residues. CDR1 is MNHEY and CDR2 is SVGEGT in the germline V gene. V lost 3 bases to trimming and J lost 0 bases, with 18 bases between them. This chain's CDR3 is CASSYLLGGRFSGNTIYF. Here the CDR3 DNA reads TGTGCCAGCAGTTATCTACTCGGCGGACGGTTCTCTGGAAACACCATATATTTT.

The CDR3 sequence is CAISESEGARGEAFF. The CDR3 DNA follows: TGTGCCATCAGTGAGTCGGAGGGGGCGCGGGGTGAAGCTTTCTTT. The gene calls are TRBV10-3 and TRBJ1-1; 7 nucleotides match TRBD1. The CDR3 totals 15 residues. Germline values: CDR1 ENHRY, CDR2 SYGVKD. V dropped 0 bases and J dropped 7; count of bases not matched to a gene: 8.

This clonotype was seen repeatedly, ten times or more. The chain has TRBV12-3 or TRBV12-4 and TRBJ1-1, with a tentative D call TRBD1 (5 bases). The CDR3 covers 13 residues. V lost 6 bases and J lost 2, with 10 bases in between. The CDR3 DNA follows: TGTGCCAGCAGCCAACAGGTTAACACTGAAGCTTTCTTT. Amino acid sequence: CASSQQVNTEAFF.

The chain uses TRBV2 and TRBJ1-2; D may be TRBD1 (6 bases). V was trimmed by 8 bases and J by 8 bases, leaving 12 bases between them. The CDR3 length is 11 residues. From germline, CDR1 is SNHLY and CDR2 FYNNEI. DNA of the CDR3: TGTGCCAGCTCCCCAGGGGAAGGCTACACCTTC. It is translated as CASSPGEGYTF. Using reference TRBV2 and TRBJ1-2 for the parts outside the CDR3, the full variable domain is EPEVTQTPSHQVTQMGQEVILRCVPISNHLYFYWYRQILGQKVEFLVSFYNNEISEKSEIFDDQFSVERPDGSNFTLKIRSTKLEDSAMYFCASSPGEGYTFGSGTRLTVV.

This clonotype appeared many times. This rearrangement joins TRBV20-1 to TRBJ1-3, with 8 bases lining up with TRBD1. The CDR3 is 15 residues long. With V trimmed by 5 bases and J by 4 bases, 10 bases remained unmatched. Per the germline V gene, CDR1 is DFQATT and CDR2 is SNEGSKA (reference sequence). The CDR3 DNA sequence: TGCAGTGCTCCCCGGGTGTCAGGGGGCGGAAACACCATATATTTT. Translation: CSAPRVSGGGNTIYF.

In this sample, this clonotype turned up a few times. The chain is built from TRBV5-4 and TRBJ1-1, with D possibly matching TRBD1 (6 bases). The CDR3 sequence is 18 residues long. Germline V CDR1 and CDR2: SGHNT, YYREEE (reference sequence). V lost 4 bases and J 4 bases, leaving 26 bases between the germline ends. CDR3 DNA sequence: TGTGCCAGCAGCCCTACGCGGTTTTCACAGGGCCGCCTCACTGAAGCTTTCTTT. This encodes CASSPTRFSQGRLTEAFF.

This clonotype was counted ten times or more. V usage is TRBV20-1 and J usage is TRBJ2-7; TRBD2 matches at 7 bases. The germline CDR1 and CDR2 sequences are DFQATT and SNEGSKA (reference sequence). The CDR3 loop spans 14 amino acids. Unmatched junction bases numbered 7, after V lost 5 bases and J lost 0 bases. The CDR3 sequence is CSAHKRGNSYEQYF. The DNA of the CDR3 is TGCAGTGCTCACAAGCGGGGAAACTCCTACGAGCAGTACTTC.